Below, 19 T cell receptor beta chains from the same sample are listed, as sequenced in a study of blood T cell repertoires in COVID-19. Here immunoSEQ multiplex PCR was the method, and the copy in TCRdb shows in-frame clones only, minus some. The sample records about 170,000 clones, 84% being singletons. What was sequenced was peripheral blood. All receptors come from a woman older than 75 with COVID-19, enrolled during active disease.

The rearrangement links TRBV18 to TRBJ2-2; D not resolved. The ends were cut back, 5 bases at V and 1 base at J, with 5 bases in the middle. Germline loops: CDR1 KGHSH, CDR2 LQKENI. This CDR3 has 13 amino acids. CDR3 nucleotides: TGTGCCAGCTCAAATCAGAACACCGGGGAGCTGTTTTTT. It yields the protein CASSNQNTGELFF. The whole variable domain, remainder taken from reference TRBV18 and TRBJ2-2, is NAGVMQNPRHLVRRRGQEARLRCSPMKGHSHVYWYRQLPEEGLKFMVYLQKENIIDESGMPKERFSAEFPKEGPSILRIQQVVRGDSAAYFCASSNQNTGELFFGEGSRLTVL.

V gene TRBV29-1 combines with J gene TRBJ1-4; D is undetermined. Trimming stripped 2 bases from V and 7 bases from J, with 14 bases between. CDR3 length equals 14 residues. Germline V lookup: CDR1 SQVTM, CDR2 ANQGSEA. The CDR3 region has the DNA TGCAGCGTTGAATCCTCATGGGGAGGTGAAAAACTGTTTTTT. Protein sequence: CSVESSWGGEKLFF.

The rearrangement uses TRBV12-3 or TRBV12-4 and TRBJ1-5, with 9 bases lining up with TRBD1. Losses at the gene ends were 6 bases for V and 7 bases for J; bases not matched to a gene: 4. The CDR3 sequence is 13 residues long. Here the CDR3 DNA reads TGTGCCAGCAGCGGGACAGGGCAACAGCCCCAGCATTTT. It codes for CASSGTGQQPQHF.

The chain combines TRBV7-6 with TRBJ2-2; 9 bases are a match to TRBD1. Germline CDR1 reads SGHVS; CDR2 reads FNYEAQ. The junction had 7 bases not matched to a gene; V was cut back by 5 bases and J by 3 bases. The CDR3 has 16 amino acids. CDR3 residues: CASSPWTGVDTGELFF. Written as DNA, the CDR3 is TGTGCCAGCAGCCCCTGGACAGGGGTGGACACCGGGGAGCTGTTTTTT.

About this clone itself: Other DNA sequences in this sample translate to the same CDR3. The chain combines TRBV2 with TRBJ2-5; D call uncertain. Deletions cut 5 bases from V and 2 bases from J, with 3 bases between. This CDR3 has 11 residues. Germline assignment: CDR1 SNHLY and CDR2 FYNNEI. The DNA of the CDR3 is TGTGCCAGCAGTTTACAAGAGACCCAGTACTTC. Protein sequence: CASSLQETQYF.

The chain joins TRBV27 to TRBJ2-7; 9 positions match TRBD2. Germline CDR1 is MNHEY and CDR2 is SMNVEV (reference sequence). The CDR3 runs to 16 residues. With V trimmed by 5 bases and J by 4 bases, 12 bases remained unmatched. The chain's CDR3 is CASSPSLAGAQYEQYF. The DNA of the CDR3 is TGTGCCAGCAGTCCCTCTTTAGCGGGAGCCCAATACGAGCAGTACTTC.

The CDR3 protein is CALRAPGANVLTF. DNA of the CDR3: TGTGCTTTGAGGGCCCCCGGGGCCAACGTCCTGACTTTC. This rearrangement joins TRBV27 to TRBJ2-6; possibly TRBD2 for D (5 bases). CDR3 length: 13 residues. CDR1 is MNHEY and CDR2 is SMNVEV in the germline V gene (reference sequence). Together with reference TRBV27 and TRBJ2-6, the CDR3 gives the full variable domain: EAQVTQNPRYLITVTGKKLTVTCSQNMNHEYMSWYRQDPGLGLRQIYYSMNVEVTDKGDVPEGYKVSRKEKRNFPLILESPSPNQTSLYFCALRAPGANVLTFGAGSRLTVL.

This clone was observed a single time. The chain joins TRBV6-5 to TRBJ1-4; a weak D match, TRBD1 (6 bases). V lost 8 bases and J lost 7, with 8 bases in between. CDR3 size: 11 residues. The germline V gene has CDR1 MNHEY and CDR2 SVGAGI. The CDR3 loop is CASGTPEKLFF. The CDR3 region has the DNA TGTGCCAGCGGGACACCTGAAAAACTGTTTTTT.

The V and J genes are TRBV24-1 and TRBJ2-2; TRBD2 matches 9 bases. The V gene's germline CDR1 is KGHDR and CDR2 SFDVKD. This CDR3 is 14 amino acids long. The ends lost 6 bases at V and 6 bases at J; junction bases unmatched: 4. CDR3 sequence: CATSPSGKAGELFF. In DNA, the CDR3 is TGTGCCACCAGTCCTAGCGGGAAAGCCGGGGAGCTGTTTTTT.

The CDR3 region has the DNA TGTGCCAGCACCCGAACAGCAGGGGACACTGAAGCTTTCTTT. Its translation: CASTRTAGDTEAFF. The chain is built from TRBV7-9 and TRBJ1-1, with a weak D call TRBD1 (6 bases). The CDR3 extends over 14 amino acids. The V gene's germline CDR1 is SEHNR and CDR2 FQNEAQ (reference sequence). Between the trimmed V and J ends, which lost 7 bases and 3 bases, there was a span of 15 bases.

V gene TRBV15 combines with J gene TRBJ1-2; no clear D gene. The CDR3 covers 13 residues. Germline CDR1 LNHNV, CDR2 YYDKDF (reference sequence). V lost 3 bases and J lost 2, with 7 bases in between. The CDR3 sequence: CATSRAGNYGYTF. The CDR3 nucleotides read TGTGCCACCAGCAGGGCGGGGAACTATGGCTACACCTTC.

This clone was recorded a few times. The chain is built from TRBV6-1 and TRBJ2-7; the match to TRBD1 covers 10 bases. CDR3 size: 14 residues. With V trimmed by 3 bases and J by 2 bases, 1 base remained unmatched. CDR1 MNHNS and CDR2 SASEGT come from the germline V gene. The CDR3 loop reads CASSETGGAYEQYF. CDR3 sequence (DNA): TGTGCCAGCAGTGAGACAGGGGGCGCCTACGAGCAGTACTTC.

This chain links TRBV5-1 with TRBJ2-7, with D perhaps TRBD1 (7 bases). V was cut by 3 bases and J by 2 bases, with 12 bases left in between. This CDR3 region has 14 residues. CDR1 and CDR2 from the germline V gene are SGHRS and YFSETQ. CDR3 in amino acids: CASSSAGGTYEQYF. CDR3 nucleotides: TGCGCCAGCAGCTCGGCAGGGGGGACCTACGAGCAGTACTTC.

This clone was detected only once. The V gene is TRBV24-1, the J gene TRBJ1-2, with a possible D match to TRBD1 (5 bases). The CDR3 runs to 13 residues. CDR1 is KGHDR, CDR2 SFDVKD, per germline. V dropped 3 bases and J dropped 4 bases, with 8 bases sitting between them. The CDR3 loop is CATSDGGGYGYTF. DNA for the CDR3: TGTGCCACCAGTGATGGGGGGGGCTATGGCTACACCTTC.

This chain joins TRBV7-3 and TRBJ2-2, with TRBD2 identical over 8 bases. CDR1 and CDR2 from the germline V gene are SGHTA and FQGTGA. The CDR3 runs to 19 residues. Trimming removed 2 bases from V and 1 base from J; junction bases left unmatched: 12. The CDR3 DNA sequence: TGTGCCAGCAGCTTATTCCCTGTGCAAGCGGGGGAGAACACCGGGGAGCTGTTTTTT. Translated, it gives CASSLFPVQAGENTGELFF. Full variable domain (rest looked up from reference TRBV7-3 and TRBJ2-2): GAGVSQTPSNKVTEKGKYVELRCDPISGHTALYWYRQSLGQGPEFLIYFQGTGAADDSGLPNDRFFAVRPEGSVSTLKIQRTERGDSAVYLCASSLFPVQAGENTGELFFGEGSRLTVL.

This chain uses TRBV7-2 with TRBJ2-2; 9 bases are a match to TRBD1. The CDR3 extends over 16 amino acids. After removal of 5 bases from V and 5 bases from J, the junction contained 9 bases not matched to a gene. CDR1 and CDR2 from the germline V gene are SGHTA and FQGNSA. CDR3 sequence: CASSLRQGGFTGELFF. DNA of the CDR3: TGTGCCAGCAGCCTACGACAGGGGGGTTTTACCGGGGAGCTGTTTTTT.

In its sample, this clone was seen once. The chain carries TRBV6-5 and TRBJ2-7; 7 nucleotides match TRBD1. The trim removed 4 bases at V and 4 bases at J, leaving 7 bases unmatched. The CDR3 has 14 amino acids. Germline V gene sequence: CDR1 MNHEY, CDR2 SVGAGI. CDR3 in amino acids: CASSWTGKSYEQYF. CDR3 bases: TGTGCCAGCAGTTGGACAGGCAAATCTTACGAGCAGTACTTC.

The chain combines TRBV24-1 with TRBJ1-2; D is uncertain. Trimming stripped 3 bases from V and 8 bases from J, with 18 bases between. The germline CDR1 and CDR2 sequences are KGHDR and SFDVKD. The CDR3 runs 15 residues. CDR3 residues: CATSDPGLAAEGYTF. The CDR3 coding sequence is TGTGCCACCAGTGATCCTGGGCTGGCAGCAGAGGGCTACACCTTC.

Points on this clone: The germline gene is not matched at one end of the junction; a read error may be the cause. The chain combines TRBV3-1 (or the pseudogene TRBV3-2) with TRBJ2-1; 11 bases are shared with TRBD2. Looked up from germline, CDR1 is LGHDT and CDR2 is YNNKEL (reference sequence). The CDR3 is made up of 13 amino acids. CDR3 sequence reads: CASSQDSSGRGIF. CDR3 sequence (DNA): TGTGCCAGCAGCCAAGATAGTAGCGGGAGGGGGATCTTC.